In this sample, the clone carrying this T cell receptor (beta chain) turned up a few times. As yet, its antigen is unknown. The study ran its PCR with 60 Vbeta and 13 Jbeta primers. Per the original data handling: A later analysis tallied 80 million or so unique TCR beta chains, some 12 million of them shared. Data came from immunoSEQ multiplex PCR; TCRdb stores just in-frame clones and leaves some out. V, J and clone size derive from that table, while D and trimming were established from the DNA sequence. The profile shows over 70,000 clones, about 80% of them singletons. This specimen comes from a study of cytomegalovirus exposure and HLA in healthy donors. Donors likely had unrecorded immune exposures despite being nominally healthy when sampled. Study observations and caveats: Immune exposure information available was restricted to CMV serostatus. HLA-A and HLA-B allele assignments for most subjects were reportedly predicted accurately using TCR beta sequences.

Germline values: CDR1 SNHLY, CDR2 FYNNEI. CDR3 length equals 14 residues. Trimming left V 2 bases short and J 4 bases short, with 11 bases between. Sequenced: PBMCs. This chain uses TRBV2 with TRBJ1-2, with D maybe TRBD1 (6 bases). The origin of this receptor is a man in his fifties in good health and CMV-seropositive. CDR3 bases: TGTGCCAGCAGTGAATCCCAGGGGTTCTATGGCTACACCTTC. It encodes CASSESQGFYGYTF.